This TCR beta chain is drawn from a study of cytomegalovirus exposure and HLA in healthy donors. As for the study in general: T cells numbering around 170 million yielded 117 million unique TCR beta sequences in an earlier analysis.

About this clone: What it binds is not known.

CDR1 and CDR2 from the germline V gene are SGHDT and YYEEEE. Deletions cut 3 bases from V and 2 bases from J, with 9 bases between. This CDR3 is built from 13 residues. Study-wide results and caveats: As was reported, the classifier diagnosed cytomegalovirus status with high specificity and sensitivity. CMV serostatus was the only immune exposure information that was available.

The PCR employed 60 Vbeta primers together with 13 Jbeta primers. The repertoire was sequenced with immunoSEQ multiplex PCR; TCRdb's copy has only in-frame clones and lacks some. This sample carries fewer than 110,000 clones, around 78% of them seen once, and the ten largest clones take 7.8%. This sequence originates from a man aged 25 to 40 in good health and CMV-seronegative. The rearrangement links TRBV5-6 to TRBJ2-7, with D tentatively TRBD2 (5 bases). Sequenced sample: PBMCs. The CDR3, as DNA: TGTGCCAGCAGCTCGGGAATCACCTACGAGCAGTACTTC. It codes for CASSSGITYEQYF. The full variable domain, its missing parts supplied by reference TRBV5-6 and TRBJ2-7, is DAGVTQSPTHLIKTRGQQVTLRCSPKSGHDTVSWYQQALGQGPQFIFQYYEEEERQRGNFPDRFSGHQFPNYSSELNVNALLLGDSALYLCASSSGITYEQYFGPGTRLTVT.